This T cell receptor beta chain is drawn from a study of post-analysis software for immune sequencing data. As concerns this clonotype: Its specificity is unknown. One base away lies a much larger clone, so this may be a sequencing read error.

The library was made from cDNA and included unique molecular identifiers. T cells numbering about 0.85 to 10 million yielded 500,000 or so cDNA molecules. TCRdb called the PCR reads again in MiXCR, with one record for every CDR3 protein. The data show about 260,000 distinct CDR3 sequences, with 36% seen just once and approximately 4.6% held by the top ten. The study, taken as a whole, reports: Those with multiple sclerosis, the patient group, showed significantly lower normalized Chao1 diversity than controls.

Sequencing input: blood. The clonotype originates from a girl aged 10-17 years with multiple sclerosis.

The CDR3 spells CASSEATGGQETQFF. Here the CDR3 DNA reads TGCGCCAGCAGTGAGGCGACAGGCGGGCAAGAGACCCAGTTCTTC. The J gene is TRBJ2-1, the V gene TRBV10-2; D is possibly TRBD1 (6 bases). The CDR3 runs to 15 residues. Germline V lookup: CDR1 WSHSY, CDR2 SAAADI. V gave up 2 bases and J gave up 13 bases, with 21 bases separating them.